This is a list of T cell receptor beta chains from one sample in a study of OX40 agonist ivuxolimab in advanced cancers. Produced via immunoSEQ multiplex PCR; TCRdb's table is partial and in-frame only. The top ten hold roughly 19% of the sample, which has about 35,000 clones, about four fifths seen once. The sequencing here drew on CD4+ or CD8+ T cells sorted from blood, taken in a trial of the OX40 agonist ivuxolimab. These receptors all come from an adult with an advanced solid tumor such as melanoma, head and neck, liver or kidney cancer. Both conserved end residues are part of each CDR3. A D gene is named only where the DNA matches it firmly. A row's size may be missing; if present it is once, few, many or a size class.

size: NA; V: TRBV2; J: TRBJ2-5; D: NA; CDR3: CASESWETQYF; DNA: TGTGCCAGCGAGTCGTGGGAGACCCAGTACTTC
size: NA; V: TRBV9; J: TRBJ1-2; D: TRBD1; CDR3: CASSLGQGPYGYTF; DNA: TGTGCCAGCAGCCTAGGACAGGGCCCCTATGGCTACACCTTC
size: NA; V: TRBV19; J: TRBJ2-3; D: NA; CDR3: CASSISAVAQYF; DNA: TGTGCCAGTAGTATATCTGCGGTCGCGCAGTATTTT
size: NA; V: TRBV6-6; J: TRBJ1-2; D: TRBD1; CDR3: CASSSTGLDYGYTF; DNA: TGTGCCAGCAGTTCGACAGGGCTTGACTATGGCTACACCTTC
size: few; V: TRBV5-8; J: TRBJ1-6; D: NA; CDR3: CASSRDRNSPLHF; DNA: TGTGCCAGCAGCCGGGACCGTAATTCACCCCTCCACTTT
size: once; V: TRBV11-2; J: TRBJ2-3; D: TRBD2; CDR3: CASSFAPSGFTNTQYF; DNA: TGTGCCAGCAGCTTTGCCCCTAGCGGATTCACAAATACGCAGTATTTT
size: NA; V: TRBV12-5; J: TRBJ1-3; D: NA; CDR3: CASGLEEVAGNTIYF; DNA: TGTGCTAGTGGTTTGGAGGAAGTAGCTGGAAACACCATATATTTT
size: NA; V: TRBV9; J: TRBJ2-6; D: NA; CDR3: CASSVDPSGANVLTF; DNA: TGTGCCAGCAGCGTAGATCCCTCTGGGGCCAACGTCCTGACTTTC
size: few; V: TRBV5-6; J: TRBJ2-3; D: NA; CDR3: CASSLEQPYTQYF; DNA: TGTGCCAGCAGCTTGGAACAGCCATATACGCAGTATTTT
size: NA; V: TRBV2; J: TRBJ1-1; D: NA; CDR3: CASTKISEAFF; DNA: TGTGCCAGCACCAAGATATCTGAAGCTTTCTTT
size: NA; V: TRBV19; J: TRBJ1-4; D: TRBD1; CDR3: CASSTEGGPNEKLFF; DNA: TGTGCCAGTAGTACAGAAGGGGGCCCTAATGAAAAACTGTTTTTT
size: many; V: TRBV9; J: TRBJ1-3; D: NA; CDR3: CASSVAGNTIYF; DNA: TGTGCCAGCAGCGTAGCGGGAAACACCATATATTTT
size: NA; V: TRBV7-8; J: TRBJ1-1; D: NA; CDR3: CASSLSGFGGTEAFF; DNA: TGTGCCAGCAGCTTATCAGGGTTTGGTGGCACTGAAGCTTTCTTT
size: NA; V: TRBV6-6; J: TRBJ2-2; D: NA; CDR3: CASSAQGSNTGELFF; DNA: TGTGCCAGCAGTGCCCAGGGATCGAACACCGGGGAGCTGTTTTTT
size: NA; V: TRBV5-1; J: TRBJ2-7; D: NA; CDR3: CASSPGPNYEQYF; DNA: TGCGCCAGCAGCCCGGGGCCGAACTACGAGCAGTACTTC
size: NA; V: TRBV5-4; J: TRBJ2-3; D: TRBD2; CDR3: CASSFRGGGADTQYF; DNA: TGTGCCAGCAGCTTCCGGGGGGGAGGCGCAGATACGCAGTATTTT
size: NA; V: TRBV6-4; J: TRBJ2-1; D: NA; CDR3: CASSDSGRGPGEQFF; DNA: TGTGCCAGCAGTGACTCAGGCAGGGGCCCGGGTGAGCAGTTCTTC
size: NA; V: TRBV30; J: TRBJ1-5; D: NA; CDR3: CAWSTGGNQPQHF; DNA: TGTGCCTGGAGTACAGGAGGCAATCAGCCCCAGCATTTT
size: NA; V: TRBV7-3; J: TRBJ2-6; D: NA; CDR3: CASSEGVGANVLTF; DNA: TGTGCCAGCAGCGAGGGGGTAGGGGCCAACGTCCTGACTTTC
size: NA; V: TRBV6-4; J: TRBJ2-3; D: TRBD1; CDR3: CASSDGQGTTDTQYF; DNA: TGTGCCAGCAGTGACGGACAGGGAACCACAGATACGCAGTATTTT
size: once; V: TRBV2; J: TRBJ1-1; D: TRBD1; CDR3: CASSMTGALTEAFF; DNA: TGTGCCAGCAGCATGACAGGGGCTCTCACTGAAGCTTTCTTT
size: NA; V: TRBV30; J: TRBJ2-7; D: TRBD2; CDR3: CAWSESGDGQYF; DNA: TGTGCCTGGAGTGAAAGCGGGGACGGGCAGTACTTC
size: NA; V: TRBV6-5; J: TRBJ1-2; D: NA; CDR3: CASSYSIHTNYGYTF; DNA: TGTGCCAGCAGTTACTCGATACACACTAACTATGGCTACACCTTC
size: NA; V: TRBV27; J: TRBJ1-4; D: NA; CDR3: CASRETATNEKLFF; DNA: TGTGCCAGCAGAGAGACAGCAACTAATGAAAAACTGTTTTTT
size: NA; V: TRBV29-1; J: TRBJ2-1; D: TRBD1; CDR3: CSVLGQVDNEQFF; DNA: TGCAGCGTTCTAGGACAGGTTGACAATGAGCAGTTCTTC
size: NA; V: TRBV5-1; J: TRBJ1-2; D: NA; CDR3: CASSLDGRGDNYGYTF; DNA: TGCGCCAGCAGCTTGGACGGACGGGGGGATAACTATGGCTACACCTTC
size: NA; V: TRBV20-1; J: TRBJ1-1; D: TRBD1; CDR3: CSARERIATGF; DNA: TGCAGTGCTAGAGAGAGGATTGCGACAGGGTTT
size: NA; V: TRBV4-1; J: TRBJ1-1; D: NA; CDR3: CASSQDTGRGKLNTEAFF; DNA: TGCGCCAGCAGCCAAGATACGGGACGGGGAAAGTTGAACACTGAAGCTTTCTTT
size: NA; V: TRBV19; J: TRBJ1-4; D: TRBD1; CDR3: CASSVGQGAVEKLFF; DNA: TGTGCCAGTAGTGTGGGACAGGGGGCAGTCGAAAAACTGTTTTTT
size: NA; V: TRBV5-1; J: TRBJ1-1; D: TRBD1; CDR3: CASSSGQGNTEAFF; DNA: TGCGCCAGCAGCTCGGGACAGGGGAACACTGAAGCTTTCTTT
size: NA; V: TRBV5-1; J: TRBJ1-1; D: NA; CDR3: CASSLAGRNTEAFF; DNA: TGCGCCAGCAGCTTGGCCGGGAGGAACACTGAAGCTTTCTTT
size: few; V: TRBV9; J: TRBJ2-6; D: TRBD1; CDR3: CASSTGGAGANVLTF; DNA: TGTGCCAGCTCGACAGGGGGCGCTGGGGCCAACGTCCTGACTTTC
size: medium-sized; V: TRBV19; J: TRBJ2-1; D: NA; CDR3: CASSEYNYNEQFF; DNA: TGTGCCAGTAGTGAATACAACTACAATGAGCAGTTCTTC
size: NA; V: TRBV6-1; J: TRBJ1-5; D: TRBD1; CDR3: CASRTGGKNQPQHF; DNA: TGTGCCAGCAGGACAGGGGGTAAAAATCAGCCCCAGCATTTT
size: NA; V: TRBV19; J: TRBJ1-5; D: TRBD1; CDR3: CATRGQGDSNQPQHF; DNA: TGTGCCACCCGCGGACAGGGAGATAGCAATCAGCCCCAGCATTTT
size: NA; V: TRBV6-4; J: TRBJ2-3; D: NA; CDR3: CASSHFSGTDTQYF; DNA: TGTGCCAGCAGCCACTTTTCTGGCACAGATACGCAGTATTTT
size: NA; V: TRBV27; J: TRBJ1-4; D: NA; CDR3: CASSLVAGAEKLFF; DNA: TGTGCCAGCAGTTTAGTGGCAGGAGCCGAAAAACTGTTTTTT
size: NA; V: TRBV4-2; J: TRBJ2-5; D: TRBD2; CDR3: CASSQGSAGGMKTQYF; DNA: TGTGCCAGCAGCCAAGGATCAGCGGGGGGCATGAAGACCCAGTACTTC
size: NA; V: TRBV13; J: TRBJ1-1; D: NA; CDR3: CASSLRVNEEAFF; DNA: TGTGCCAGCAGCCTCAGGGTTAACGAAGAAGCTTTCTTT
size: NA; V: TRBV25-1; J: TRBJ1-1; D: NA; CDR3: CASSEYLRGSEAFF; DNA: TGTGCCAGCAGTGAATACCTAAGGGGCAGTGAAGCTTTCTTT
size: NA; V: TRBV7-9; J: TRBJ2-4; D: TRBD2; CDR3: CASSLALAGIAKNIQYF; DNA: TGTGCCAGCAGCTTAGCGCTAGCGGGGATAGCCAAAAACATTCAGTACTTC
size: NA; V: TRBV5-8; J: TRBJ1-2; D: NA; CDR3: CASSFDLQETIYGYTF; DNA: TGTGCCAGCAGCTTCGACTTGCAGGAGACTATCTATGGCTACACCTTC
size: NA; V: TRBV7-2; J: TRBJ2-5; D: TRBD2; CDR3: CASSPRTSDRKTQYF; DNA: TGTGCCAGCAGCCCTAGAACTAGCGACAGAAAGACCCAGTACTTC
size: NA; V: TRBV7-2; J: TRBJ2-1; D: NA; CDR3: CASSPGSYNEQFF; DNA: TGTGCCAGCAGCCCCGGCTCCTACAATGAGCAGTTCTTC
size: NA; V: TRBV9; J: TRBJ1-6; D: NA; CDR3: CASSTQGNYNSPLHF; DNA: TGTGCCAGCAGCACCCAGGGAAATTATAATTCACCCCTCCACTTT